This entry describes one TCR beta chain. Antigen: not known. The isolated RNA, all of it, was reverse transcribed, so expressed TCRB transcripts were what got sequenced. Mean read depth for naive, central memory and regulatory T cell samples was 3.5 million or so reads. Method: immunoSEQ multiplex PCR; TCRdb's copy keeps in-frame clones and lacks some. The repertoire consists of 640,000 or so clones, with roughly an eighth occurring once and the leading ten covering around 0.022%. The source of the sample is a study of beta chain features in type 1 diabetes. Per germline, CDR1 SGDLS and CDR2 YYNGEE. There are 15 residues in the CDR3. After removal of 3 bases from V and 3 bases from J, the junction contained 6 bases not matched to a gene. Study-wide findings and caveats: Type 1 diabetes patients had TCRB CDR3s that were shorter (moderately but significantly so) in all four CD4+ subsets.

The sequence was obtained from a man in his late teens or twenties with type 1 diabetes. V usage is TRBV9 and J usage is TRBJ2-3; TRBD1 aligns across 8 bases. Sequencing was carried out using naive CD4+ T cells from blood. The CDR3 DNA sequence: TGTGCCAGCAGCGCATACAGGGGGTGGACAGATACGCAGTATTTT. As protein: CASSAYRGWTDTQYF.